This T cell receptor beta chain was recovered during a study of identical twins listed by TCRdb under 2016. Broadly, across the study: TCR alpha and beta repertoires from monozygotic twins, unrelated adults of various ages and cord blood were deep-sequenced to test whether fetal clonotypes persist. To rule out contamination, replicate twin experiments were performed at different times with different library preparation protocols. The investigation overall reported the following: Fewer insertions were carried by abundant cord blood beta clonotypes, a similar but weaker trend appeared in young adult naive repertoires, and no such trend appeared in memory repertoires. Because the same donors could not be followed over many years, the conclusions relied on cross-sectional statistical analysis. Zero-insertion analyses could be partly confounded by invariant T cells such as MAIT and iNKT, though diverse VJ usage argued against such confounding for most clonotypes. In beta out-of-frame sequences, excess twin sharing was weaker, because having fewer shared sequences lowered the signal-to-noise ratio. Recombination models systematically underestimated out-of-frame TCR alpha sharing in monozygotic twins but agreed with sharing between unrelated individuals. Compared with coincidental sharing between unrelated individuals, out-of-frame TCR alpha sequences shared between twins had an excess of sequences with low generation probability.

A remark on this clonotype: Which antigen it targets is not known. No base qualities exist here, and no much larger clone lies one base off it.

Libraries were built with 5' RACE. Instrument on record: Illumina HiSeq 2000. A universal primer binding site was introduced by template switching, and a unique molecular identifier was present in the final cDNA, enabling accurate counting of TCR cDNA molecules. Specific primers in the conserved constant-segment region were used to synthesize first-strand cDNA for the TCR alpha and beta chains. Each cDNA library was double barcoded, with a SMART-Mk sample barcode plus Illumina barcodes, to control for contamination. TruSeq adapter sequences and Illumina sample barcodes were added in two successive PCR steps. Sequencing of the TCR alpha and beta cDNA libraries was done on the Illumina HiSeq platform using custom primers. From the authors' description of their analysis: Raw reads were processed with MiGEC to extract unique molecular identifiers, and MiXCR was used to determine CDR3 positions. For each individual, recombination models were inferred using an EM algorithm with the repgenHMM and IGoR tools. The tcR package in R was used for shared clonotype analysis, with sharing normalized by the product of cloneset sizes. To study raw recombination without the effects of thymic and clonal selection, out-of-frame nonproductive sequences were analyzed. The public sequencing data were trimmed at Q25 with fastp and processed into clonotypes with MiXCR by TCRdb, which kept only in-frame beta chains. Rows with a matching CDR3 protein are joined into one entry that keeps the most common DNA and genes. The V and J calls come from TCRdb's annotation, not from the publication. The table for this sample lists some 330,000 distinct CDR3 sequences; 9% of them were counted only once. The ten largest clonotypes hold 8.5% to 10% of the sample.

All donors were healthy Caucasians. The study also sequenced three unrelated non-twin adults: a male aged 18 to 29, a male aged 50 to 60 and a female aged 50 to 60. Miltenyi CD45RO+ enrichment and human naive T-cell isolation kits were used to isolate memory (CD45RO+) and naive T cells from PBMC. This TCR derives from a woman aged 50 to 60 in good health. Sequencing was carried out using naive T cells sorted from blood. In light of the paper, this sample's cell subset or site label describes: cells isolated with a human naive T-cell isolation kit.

The CDR3 has the sequence CASSLVPSGSSAGELFF. The DNA sequence is as follows: TGTGCCAGCAGCTTAGTCCCTAGCGGGAGTTCAGCCGGGGAGCTGTTTTTT. The chain is made from TRBV11-3 and TRBJ2-2, and TRBD2 matches 10 of the central bases. The germline V gene supplies CDR1 SGHNT and CDR2 YENEEA. The CDR3 has 17 amino acids, counting the end cysteine and phenylalanine. Only the CDR3 portion is preserved as DNA: 51 bases, with reading frame beginning at the first base. Relative to germline, V is missing 1 base and J is missing 6 bases, with 8 bases of the junction outside any gene match.